The T cell receptor (beta chain) described here comes from a study of cytomegalovirus exposure and HLA in healthy donors. On the study more broadly: The 90 to 150 validation repertoires, a later analysis reported, used the same platform as the approximately 670 repertoires from the first cohort. The study, taken as a whole, reports: With high specificity and sensitivity, the classifier reportedly diagnosed cytomegalovirus status. The listing of roughly 160 TCR beta chains classed them as cytomegalovirus-associated. The tendency of first-cohort TCR clusters to co-occur in the 110 or so validation repertoires emerged from a later analysis.

Some clones are missing from TCRdb's copy, which holds only in-frame ones; the method was immunoSEQ multiplex PCR. The table lists some 140,000 clones, approximately 90% of them singletons. Germline assignment: CDR1 SNHLY and CDR2 FYNNEI. The CDR3 spans 11 residues. V gave up 4 bases and J gave up 1 base, with 2 bases separating them. This clone was observed a handful of times. Its specificity is unknown. This sequence originates from a woman in her twenties or thirties in good health and CMV-seropositive. Input material: PBMCs. The chain combines TRBV2 with TRBJ2-7; D unresolved. As DNA, the CDR3 is TGTGCCAGCAGTGCATCCTACGAGCAGTACTTC. Its translation is CASSASYEQYF.